The entry below describes one TCR beta chain. Its antigen is still unknown. The record originates from a study of T cells in localized non-small cell lung cancer. Study-level findings and limits: An association was observed between higher blood T cell density and longer overall survival. The study sequenced only one region of the tumor. As a result, intratumor heterogeneity could not be excluded and remains possible.

Libraries were prepared by immunoSEQ multiplex PCR; TCRdb keeps only in-frame clonotypes and omits some of them. The repertoire holds fewer than 25,000 clones, with about 89% as singletons. Sequences were derived from peripheral blood, sampled before any cancer treatment. This clonotype originated in a male donor at least 60 years old with stage I lung adenocarcinoma.

In DNA form, the CDR3 reads TGTGCCAGCAGTTCCCCCGGGACTTCATCCTTTACGCAGTATTTT. Its translation: CASSSPGTSSFTQYF. The genes are TRBV27 and TRBJ2-3; a weak D match, TRBD2 (6 bases). Looked up from germline, CDR1 is MNHEY and CDR2 is SMNVEV (reference sequence). Trimming removed 4 bases at V and 8 bases at J, with 19 bases between. The CDR3 sequence is 15 residues long.